This T cell receptor beta chain was obtained from a study of tumor-infiltrating lymphocytes in primary liver carcinoma. Making TCR beta cDNA involved approximately 520 ng total RNA and a constant-region primer. Library construction for TCR beta comprised three nested multiplex PCR rounds performed with slightly modified ARM-PCR. The first two PCR rounds, approximately 10 cycles each, used TRBV1-TRBV30 forward primers and a C-beta reverse primer. MiXCR was run by TCRdb on the multiplex PCR reads, yielding one entry per CDR3 protein. The data contain under 50,000 distinct CDR3 sequences, approximately 70% of them singletons. This CDR3 is built from 15 residues. Germline CDR1 is SGHAT and CDR2 is FQNNGV. In regard to this clonotype: The junction departs from the called germline gene at one end, perhaps through a read error.

Both RNA and DNA were isolated together from about 19-30 mg of bulk tissue that had not been sorted. Five separate regions were sampled from each tumor. This sequence was found in a middle-aged man with primary liver carcinoma and hepatitis B virus infection. The specimen sequenced was liver tumor tissue from sampling region 5. Subset of the sample: tumor region T5, tumor centre. The rearrangement joins TRBV11-2 to TRBJ2-6; possibly TRBD1 for D (5 bases). Here the CDR3 reads CASSLGRDGANFLTF. CDR3 DNA sequence: TGTGCCAGCAGCTTGGGCAGGGATGGGGCCAACTTCCTGACTTTC. The complete variable domain, with remaining parts taken from reference TRBV11-2 and TRBJ2-6, reads EAGVAQSPRYKIIEKRQSVAFWCNPISGHATLYWYQQILGQGPKLLIQFQNNGVVDDSQLPKDRFSAERLKGVDSTLKIQPAKLEDSAVYLCASSLGRDGANFLTFGAGSRLTVL.